This T cell receptor (beta chain) was recovered during a study of blood T cells in healthy people across ages. For the second PCR, which ran for about 6 to 12 cycles, a sample-barcoded 5' primer and a J-beta primer mix were used. One entry per CDR3 protein results from TCRdb running MiXCR on the 5' RACE reads. The sample records 870,000 or so distinct CDR3 sequences, under 35% being singletons. With regard to this clonotype: A much larger clone differs from this one at a single base, so this may be a read error.

Germline V gene lookup returns CDR1 SGHRS and CDR2 YFSETQ. CDR3 length: 14 residues. V was trimmed by 0 bases and J by 2 bases, leaving 6 bases between them. Individuals who donated were healthy Caucasians from Russia aged roughly 6 to 100. The receptor comes from a woman over 75 in good health. What was sequenced was blood. The chain is built from TRBV5-1 and TRBJ2-1; D is unclear. The CDR3 DNA sequence: TGCGCCAGCAGCTTGGAGAGGCCCTACAATGAGCAGTTCTTC. This gives the protein CASSLERPYNEQFF.